This TCR beta chain originates from a study of OX40 agonist ivuxolimab in advanced cancers. Study-wide results and limits: Within 6 weeks, CD4+ and CD8+ blood T cells expanded clonally at 0.1 to 3.0 mg/kg.

Clones were sequenced by immunoSEQ multiplex PCR, and TCRdb holds only the in-frame ones, with some missing. The data contain roughly 60,000 clones, 84% of them singletons. Blood sampling took place at baseline, cycle 4 day 1, and cycle 7 day 1. The CDR3 sequence runs 17 residues, both termini included. As concerns this clone: No antigen is known for it. Because the CDR3's place on the DNA is in doubt, the DNA is left out and the CDR3 is given as listed by TCRdb.

The sequences come from CD4+ or CD8+ T cells sorted from blood, collected in a trial of the OX40 agonist ivuxolimab. The source is an adult with an advanced solid tumor such as melanoma, head and neck, liver or kidney cancer. The chain uses TRBV12-1 and TRBJ1-5; the D call of TRBD1 is as the table states it, not checked on the DNA. TRBV12-1 is labeled a pseudogene. This CDR3 reads CASQLWAGGSSNQPQHF.